The sequence of this T cell receptor beta chain was determined in a study of blood T cell repertoires in COVID-19. Study-level background: The origin of the acute and convalescent COVID-19 samples was the United States, Italy and Spain. PBMCs, B-cell-depleted T cells, or T cells were the source of the cDNA or gDNA that made up the material.

The V end was cut by 1 base, the J end by 3 bases, with 10 bases between. The V gene's germline CDR1 is GTSNPN and CDR2 SVGIG (reference sequence). The CDR3 extends over 13 amino acids. Source study methods: It was from reference gene primer amplification that nucleated cell counts were estimated. Sequencing was performed with immunoSEQ multiplex PCR; in TCRdb, only in-frame clones are kept and a portion is missing. V and J calls and clone size are those listed in that table; D and trimming were worked out from the DNA. The sample records roughly 260,000 clones, less than 85% being singletons. This chain uses TRBV30 with TRBJ2-7; D remains ambiguous. Sequenced material: peripheral blood. The sequence was obtained from a woman of 80 years or more with active or convalescent COVID-19. The CDR3 is CAWSDRGVYEQYF. The CDR3 nucleotides are TGTGCCTGGAGTGATCGAGGAGTCTACGAGCAGTACTTC.